This entry lists 22 T cell receptor beta chains sequenced from one sample in a study of identical twins. TCRdb re-called the 5' RACE reads with MiXCR, one entry per CDR3 protein. The sample has under 800,000 distinct CDR3 sequences; around 20% are singletons. These data also formed part of another study, on T cells expressing NK-cell markers.

The sequenced sample was PBMCs. These receptors all stem from a woman aged 18-29 years in good health.

The V call is TRBV10-3, the J call TRBJ2-7, with unresolved D. CDR1 ENHRY and CDR2 SYGVKD come from the germline V gene. V was cut by 0 bases and J by 7 bases, with 7 bases left in between. The CDR3 runs 12 residues. CDR3 nucleotides: TGTGCCATCAGTGAGTCCGCATGGGAGCAGTACTTC. Translation gives CAISESAWEQYF.

The chain recombines TRBV4-2 with TRBJ2-1; the D is unclear. The CDR3 is 17 amino acids. The germline V and J ends were trimmed by 1 base and 0 bases, with 13 bases remaining between them. The germline CDR1 and CDR2 sequences are LGHNA and YNFKEQ. The DNA for the CDR3 is TGTGCCAGCAGCCAAGGGCCTGACTTGCGCTCCTACAATGAGCAGTTCTTC. This gives the protein CASSQGPDLRSYNEQFF.

This rearrangement joins TRBV20-1 to TRBJ2-5; 13 nucleotides align to TRBD2. The CDR3 has 15 residues. The trim removed 2 bases at V and 5 bases at J, leaving 5 bases unmatched. The germline gives CDR1 DFQATT, CDR2 SNEGSKA (reference sequence). CDR3 in DNA: TGCAGTGCTAGACCTCGGACTAGCGGGGGTGAGACCCAGTACTTC. It translates to CSARPRTSGGETQYF.

This clonotype was detected only a few times. A junction boundary mismatches the germline segment, possibly from a read error. The chain recombines TRBV20-1 with TRBJ2-1; 10 nucleotides agree with TRBD1. The CDR3 runs to 13 residues. Germline-derived CDR1 and CDR2 are DFQATT and SNEGSKA (reference sequence). The CDR3 bases are TGCAGTGCTAGAGATCCCCGGGACAGGGGTTTGCCTTTC. It yields the protein CSARDPRDRGLPF.

In this sample, this clonotype turned up a few times. The V gene is TRBV6-4, the J gene TRBJ2-1, with 12 bases fitting TRBD2. Germline V gives CDR1 MRHNA, CDR2 SNTAGT. After removal of 4 bases from V and 5 bases from J, the junction contained 3 bases not matched to a gene. CDR3 size: 15 residues. In DNA form, the CDR3 reads TGTGCCAGCAGTGTCGGACTAGCGGGGCACAATGAGCAGTTCTTC. Protein: CASSVGLAGHNEQFF.

This clonotype was detected only a few times. The rearrangement links TRBV7-6 to TRBJ2-3, with 15 nucleotides matching TRBD2. Germline values: CDR1 SGHVS, CDR2 FNYEAQ. This CDR3 region has 18 residues. V trimming: 4 bases; J trimming: 1 base; junction bases outside the gene matches: 6. CDR3 residues: CASSSPGLAGGRTDTQYF. The CDR3 nucleotides read TGTGCCAGCAGCTCCCCGGGACTAGCGGGGGGCCGCACAGATACGCAGTATTTT.

This clonotype was observed a few times. The chain is built from TRBV5-6 and TRBJ2-1; 10 bases map to TRBD2. The V gene end was trimmed by 4 bases and the J gene end by 9 bases; junction bases not matched to a gene: 7. This CDR3 is built from 14 residues. Germline V gene data show CDR1 as SGHDT and CDR2 as YYEEEE. CDR3 protein: CASSTGTSVAEQFF. The CDR3 DNA reads TGTGCCAGCAGCACCGGGACTAGCGTTGCTGAGCAGTTCTTC.

This chain links TRBV20-1 with TRBJ2-1; 11 bases agree with TRBD2. V gave up 1 base and J gave up 15 bases; unmatched junction bases: 2. CDR1 DFQATT and CDR2 SNEGSKA come from the germline V gene (reference sequence). The CDR3 extends over 11 amino acids. The CDR3 sequence is CSARGTSGSFF. DNA of the CDR3: TGCAGTGCTAGAGGGACTAGCGGGTCGTTCTTC.

This clonotype was seen at least ten times. The rearrangement joins TRBV12-3 or TRBV12-4 to TRBJ2-7; D remains ambiguous. This CDR3 is built from 11 residues. Deletions cut 7 bases from V and 4 bases from J, with 8 bases between. The CDR3 loop is CASTYGYEQYF. The CDR3, as DNA: TGTGCCAGCACCTACGGGTACGAGCAGTACTTC.

The J gene is TRBJ2-1, the V gene TRBV29-1; D unclear. Trimming removed 3 bases from V and 1 base from J, with 10 bases in between. CDR1 and CDR2 (germline): SQVTM, ANQGSEA. The CDR3 consists of 14 residues. CDR3 DNA sequence: TGCAGCGTTGACGCGGACGGTTCCTACAATGAGCAGTTCTTC. Translating it yields CSVDADGSYNEQFF.

This chain joins TRBV15 and TRBJ2-7; TRBD1 aligns across 7 bases. Looked up from germline, CDR1 is LNHNV and CDR2 is YYDKDF (reference sequence). The CDR3 has 16 residues. Losses at the gene ends were 2 bases for V and 3 bases for J; bases not matched to a gene: 10. The CDR3 sequence: CATSRRDLQGIYEQYF. The CDR3 DNA is TGTGCCACCAGCAGAAGGGATCTACAGGGGATCTACGAGCAGTACTTC.

This clonotype was counted between two and nine times. The rearrangement links TRBV10-3 to TRBJ2-3; TRBD2 matches at 9 bases. The CDR3 is made up of 14 amino acids. J gave up 4 bases and V 10 bases, and 9 bases lay outside the gene matches. The germline gives CDR1 ENHRY, CDR2 SYGVKD. DNA of the CDR3: TGTGCCACCTTAGCGGGAGTGGGGCCAGATACGCAGTATTTT. This gives the protein CATLAGVGPDTQYF.

Only a few counts were recorded for this clonotype. V usage is TRBV9 and J usage is TRBJ2-1; D might be TRBD2 (6 bases). V lost 0 bases to trimming and J lost 8 bases, with 15 bases between them. Germline CDR1 reads SGDLS; CDR2 reads YYNGEE. This CDR3 has 15 amino acids. CDR3 sequence: CASSVVGGAFYEQFF. CDR3 sequence (DNA): TGTGCCAGCAGCGTAGTGGGGGGAGCTTTCTATGAGCAGTTCTTC. The full variable domain, with the rest looked up from reference TRBV9 and TRBJ2-1, is DSGVTQTPKHLITATGQRVTLRCSPRSGDLSVYWYQQSLDQGLQFLIQYYNGEERAKGNILERFSAQQFPDLHSELNLSSLELGDSALYFCASSVVGGAFYEQFFGPGTRLTVL.

The chain is built from TRBV7-9 and TRBJ2-1, with TRBD2 matching over 9 bases. J gave up 4 bases and V 5 bases, and 9 bases lay outside the gene matches. Germline loops: CDR1 SEHNR, CDR2 FQNEAQ (reference sequence). The CDR3 length is 16 residues. In DNA form, the CDR3 reads TGTGCCAGCAGCCCGCGGGCTAGCGGGGTTTACAATGAGCAGTTCTTC. Amino acids: CASSPRASGVYNEQFF. The variable domain in full, with the rest retrieved from reference TRBV7-9 and TRBJ2-1, is DTGVSQNPRHKITKRGQNVTFRCDPISEHNRLYWYRQTLGQGPEFLTYFQNEAQLEKSRLLSDRFSAERPKGSFSTLEIQRTEQGDSAMYLCASSPRASGVYNEQFFGPGTRLTVL.

This clonotype was counted between two and nine times. V gene TRBV29-1 combines with J gene TRBJ2-7; TRBD2 matches 10 bases. CDR1 and CDR2 (germline): SQVTM, ANQGSEA. V shed 1 base, J shed 3 bases, and the junction held 9 bases outside the gene matches. There are 16 residues in the CDR3. The CDR3 DNA follows: TGCAGCGTTGAAGGTTGGGGGGCTAGCGGGAGCTACGAGCAGTACTTC. Protein: CSVEGWGASGSYEQYF.

This clonotype was seen a handful of times. The chain uses TRBV10-3 and TRBJ2-3, with D perhaps matching TRBD1 (5 bases). Between the trimmed V and J ends, which lost 4 bases and 0 bases, there was a span of 11 bases. CDR3 length equals 15 residues. The germline gives CDR1 ENHRY, CDR2 SYGVKD. Here the CDR3 DNA reads TGTGCCATCAGTGCCGACAGAACTAGCACAGATACGCAGTATTTT. It is translated as CAISADRTSTDTQYF.

This chain links TRBV6-1 with TRBJ2-7; TRBD1 might be the D (5 bases). Germline V lookup: CDR1 MNHNS, CDR2 SASEGT. V was trimmed by 6 bases and J by 3 bases, leaving 12 bases between them. The CDR3 has 13 residues. Here the CDR3 DNA reads TGTGCCAGCAGGTTGTCAGGGTACTACGAGCAGTACTTC. Residues: CASRLSGYYEQYF.

This clonotype was seen a handful of times. This rearrangement joins TRBV24-1 to TRBJ2-1, with D possibly matching TRBD2 (5 bases). The CDR3 runs 15 residues. The germline gives CDR1 KGHDR, CDR2 SFDVKD. Trimming shortened V by 5 bases and J by 0 bases, and 10 bases separated the two germline ends. The CDR3 loop is CATSGRESSYNEQFF. CDR3 DNA: TGTGCCACCAGTGGAAGGGAGAGCTCCTACAATGAGCAGTTCTTC.

The sample holds many counts of this clonotype. V gene TRBV12-3 or TRBV12-4 combines with J gene TRBJ2-6; a possible D gene is TRBD2 (5 bases). The CDR3 consists of 17 residues. V dropped 5 bases and J dropped 2 bases, with 16 bases sitting between them. CDR3 coding DNA: TGTGCCAGCAGTCCCCTTCGGGGTCAACCTGGGGCCAACGTCCTGACTTTC. Translation: CASSPLRGQPGANVLTF.

Only a few counts were recorded for this clonotype. The chain carries TRBV6-1 and TRBJ2-5; D ambiguous. Per the germline V gene, CDR1 is MNHNS and CDR2 is SASEGT. The V gene lost 7 bases and the J gene lost 5 bases, with 17 bases spanning the gap. CDR3 length: 14 amino acids. The CDR3 sequence is CASTSVVPPETQYF. CDR3 nucleotide sequence: TGTGCCAGCACCTCGGTAGTACCCCCCGAGACCCAGTACTTC.

J is TRBJ2-7 and V is TRBV29-1; 11 bases match TRBD1. With 6 bases clipped from V and 7 bases from J, the junction kept 11 bases outside the gene matches. The germline CDR1 and CDR2 sequences are SQVTM and ANQGSEA. CDR3 length: 14 residues. The CDR3 sequence: CSVKRDRGGREQYF. The DNA for the CDR3 is TGCAGCGTAAAAAGGGACAGGGGGGGGCGGGAGCAGTACTTC.

The chain joins TRBV6-1 to TRBJ2-1; D possibly corresponds to TRBD1 (6 bases). Germline V gives CDR1 MNHNS, CDR2 SASEGT. The V end lost 3 bases, the J end lost 1 base, and 22 bases lay between the germline ends. The length of the CDR3 is 19 residues. The CDR3 DNA sequence: TGTGCCAGCAGTGAGACAGGTGGAGGAATTAAGGGATCCTACAATGAGCAGTTCTTC. Protein product: CASSETGGGIKGSYNEQFF.